This TCR beta chain derives from a study of cytomegalovirus exposure and HLA in healthy donors. Overall study findings and caveats: A list of about 160 TCR beta chains associated with cytomegalovirus was given. A later analysis reportedly found that, within productive TCRs, an Asian-associated ancestry cluster had fewer N-insertions than the mean observed across the approximately 660 donors. In an earlier analysis, about 87% or about 30%: the productive usage of most TCR beta V segments.

Germline assignment: CDR1 GTSNPN and CDR2 SVGIG (reference sequence). V lost 0 bases, J lost 3 bases, and 5 bases stayed unmatched. The CDR3 extends over 15 amino acids. Concerning this clone: The antigen remains unidentified.

This PCR relied on a set of 60 Vbeta primers and 13 Jbeta primers. Profiling relied on immunoSEQ multiplex PCR, and the TCRdb table lists in-frame clones only, not all of them. Of some 150,000 clones listed, roughly 70% are singletons. The clonotype was recovered from a man aged 25-45 years in good health and CMV-seronegative. The sequencing sample was made of PBMCs. V and J are TRBV30 and TRBJ2-1; 7 nucleotides line up with TRBD2. CDR3 residues: CAWSVGDYLYNEQFF. CDR3 nucleotide sequence: TGTGCCTGGAGTGTAGGGGACTACCTCTACAATGAGCAGTTCTTC.